The entry below gives a single T cell receptor beta chain sequence along with its context. Its antigen remains unknown. Sequenced by immunoSEQ multiplex PCR; TCRdb stores in-frame clones only, minus some. The data show more than 2,000,000 clones, approximately 94% seen once. The CDR3 spans 15 residues. Germline V gene lookup returns CDR1 MNHEY and CDR2 SVGAGI. Trimming pared 0 bases from V and 5 bases from J, leaving 14 bases between. The source of the sample is a study of shared clonotypes between healthy human individuals. Points from the study as a whole: Rarefaction revealed incomplete sorted-subset sequencing despite large depth.

A CD45RA-negative memory subset and a CD45RA+ naive subset were separated from the CD4+ cells. This TCR derives from a man in his late teens or twenties in good health. Material for sequencing was naive CD4+ T cells sorted from blood. The subset is: CD45RA+ positively selected. This rearrangement joins TRBV6-5 to TRBJ2-7; no definite D call. The CDR3 sequence: CASSYSAVPTHEQYF. The CDR3 coding sequence is TGTGCCAGCAGTTACTCAGCAGTCCCCACCCACGAGCAGTACTTC.